The 25 T cell receptor beta chains given below trace back to one sample, sequenced in a study of identical twins. Via MiXCR, TCRdb re-called the 5' RACE reads, giving one row per CDR3 protein. This repertoire shows just under 650,000 distinct CDR3 sequences, 7.1% found once; its top ten account for roughly 1.6%. The sample was also reused in another study, on yellow fever vaccine responses in identical twins.

Sequenced sample: PBMCs. The receptors come from a woman in her late teens or twenties in good health.

This clonotype occurred many times. V usage is TRBV10-2 and J usage is TRBJ2-1, with a tentative D call TRBD2 (5 bases). V dropped 3 bases and J dropped 6 bases, with 9 bases sitting between them. CDR3 length: 13 residues. The germline CDR1 and CDR2 sequences are WSHSY and SAAADI. The CDR3 DNA reads TGCGCCAGCAGTGACCTTCGGGGCAATGAGCAGTTCTTC. Translation gives CASSDLRGNEQFF.

This clonotype was counted ten times or more. The gene calls are TRBV5-6 and TRBJ2-7; D uncertain. CDR1 is SGHDT and CDR2 is YYEEEE in the germline V gene. V was clipped by 4 bases and J by 0 bases, with 11 bases between them. The CDR3 has 14 residues. CDR3 sequence reads: CASSLAMSSYEQYF. For the CDR3, the DNA is TGTGCCAGCAGCCTTGCGATGTCCTCCTACGAGCAGTACTTC. The full variable domain, in which reference TRBV5-6 and TRBJ2-7 provide the parts outside the CDR3, is DAGVTQSPTHLIKTRGQQVTLRCSPKSGHDTVSWYQQALGQGPQFIFQYYEEEERQRGNFPDRFSGHQFPNYSSELNVNALLLGDSALYLCASSLAMSSYEQYFGPGTRLTVT.

Ten or more counts support this clonotype. The rearrangement uses TRBV28 and TRBJ1-2; 7 bases fit TRBD1. Germline V CDR1 and CDR2: MDHEN, SYDVKM. The CDR3 length is 14 residues. Trimming removed 5 bases from V and 1 base from J; junction bases left unmatched: 4. The CDR3 sequence is CASSTNRGNYGYTF. The CDR3 DNA reads as TGTGCCAGCAGTACAAACAGGGGTAACTATGGCTACACCTTC.

The chain uses TRBV5-1 and TRBJ2-7; D possibly corresponds to TRBD2 (6 bases). V shed 4 bases and J shed 2 bases, with 13 bases lying between them. The CDR3 spans 14 residues. Germline loops: CDR1 SGHRS, CDR2 YFSETQ. The CDR3 protein is CASSPGDRTYEQYV. In DNA form, the CDR3 reads TGCGCCAGCAGCCCGGGGGATCGGACCTACGAGCAGTACGTC.

This clonotype was picked up a small number of times. The chain combines TRBV11-2 with TRBJ2-5, with D maybe TRBD1 (5 bases). Trimming took off 6 bases at V and 4 bases at J, with 21 bases between the two ends. CDR1 SGHAT and CDR2 FQNNGV come from the germline V gene. This CDR3 contains 16 residues. CDR3: CASSEARAALVETQYF. CDR3 DNA sequence: TGTGCCAGCAGTGAGGCCAGGGCCGCTCTTGTAGAGACCCAGTACTTC.

This clonotype was picked up a small number of times. The chain joins TRBV2 to TRBJ2-7, with TRBD2 matching over 8 bases. The V and J ends lost 7 bases and 6 bases, in that order; junction bases with no gene match: 32. Germline CDR1 and CDR2: SNHLY and FYNNEI. CDR3 length: 21 amino acids. CDR3 bases: TGTGCCAGCACGCCGGGGCTAGCGGGCGGAAGTTTTCAGCCGGCGTTGGGCGAGCAGTACTTC. Translated: CASTPGLAGGSFQPALGEQYF.

DNA of the CDR3: TGCAGCGTCGGGTGGGGCGATGAGCAGTTCTTC. Encoded protein: CSVGWGDEQFF. The chain employs TRBV29-1 and TRBJ2-1, with D perhaps TRBD1 (5 bases). Germline-derived CDR1 and CDR2 are SQVTM and ANQGSEA. CDR3 length: 11 amino acids. With 6 bases removed from V and 8 bases from J, the gap between germline ends came to 11 bases.

This clonotype was seen more than once but under ten times. The chain has TRBV5-1 and TRBJ2-1; 11 bases match TRBD1. The CDR3 runs 14 residues. V lost 4 bases, J lost 6 bases, and 3 bases stayed unmatched. The V gene's germline CDR1 is SGHRS and CDR2 YFSETQ. The CDR3 here is CASSTGQGANEQFF. CDR3 sequence (DNA): TGCGCCAGCAGCACCGGACAGGGGGCCAATGAGCAGTTCTTC.

This clonotype was observed a handful of times. For the CDR3, the DNA is TGCAGCGTTGGACAGGGAGGGGAAAAACTGTTTTTT. Translated, it gives CSVGQGGEKLFF. This rearrangement joins TRBV29-1 to TRBJ1-4; 7 nucleotides agree with TRBD1. Germline CDR1 SQVTM, CDR2 ANQGSEA. Trimming took 4 bases from V and 8 from J; bases not matched to a gene: 4. The CDR3 runs 12 residues.

This clonotype appeared a few times. The chain carries TRBV7-9 and TRBJ2-1, with TRBD2 identical over 10 bases. Germline V CDR1 and CDR2: SEHNR, FQNEAQ (reference sequence). This CDR3 comprises 17 residues. Trimming removed 2 bases from V and 2 bases from J; junction bases left unmatched: 6. The CDR3 bases are TGTGCCAGCAGCTTACGTCCTAGCGGGAGAACCTACAATGAGCAGTTCTTC. This gives the protein CASSLRPSGRTYNEQFF. The whole variable domain, filled in from reference TRBV7-9 and TRBJ2-1, reads DTGVSQNPRHKITKRGQNVTFRCDPISEHNRLYWYRQTLGQGPEFLTYFQNEAQLEKSRLLSDRFSAERPKGSFSTLEIQRTEQGDSAMYLCASSLRPSGRTYNEQFFGPGTRLTVL.

This clonotype was counted a few times. The V call is TRBV7-2, the J call TRBJ1-2; D is unresolved. Germline V CDR1 and CDR2: SGHTA, FQGNSA. The CDR3 is made up of 14 amino acids. V shed 2 bases and J shed 4 bases, with 11 bases lying between them. CDR3: CASSLSWISYGYTF. CDR3 DNA: TGTGCCAGCAGCTTATCCTGGATCAGCTATGGCTACACCTTC. Full variable domain (missing parts from reference TRBV7-2 and TRBJ1-2): GAGVSQSPSNKVTEKGKDVELRCDPISGHTALYWYRQSLGQGLEFLIYFQGNSAPDKSGLPSDRFSAERTGGSVSTLTIQRTQQEDSAVYLCASSLSWISYGYTFGSGTRLTVV.

This clonotype was counted at least ten times. The chain combines TRBV12-5 with TRBJ2-2; D is unclear. V dropped 2 bases and J dropped 7 bases, with 8 bases sitting between them. The CDR3 is 13 residues long. CDR1 LGHNT and CDR2 FRNRAP come from the germline V gene. The DNA for the CDR3 is TGTGCTAGTGGTTTGTCTTCGGGCGGGGAGCTGTTTTTT. Its translation: CASGLSSGGELFF.

The chain joins TRBV5-1 to TRBJ2-7, with 9 positions matching TRBD2. The J segment lost 6 bases and the V segment lost 4 bases, leaving 11 bases of the junction unmatched. This CDR3 has 15 residues. Per the germline V gene, CDR1 is SGHRS and CDR2 is YFSETQ. The CDR3 region has the DNA TGCGCCAGCAGCCTATTTAGCGGGAGTTTGAGCGAGCAGTACTTC. This sequence encodes CASSLFSGSLSEQYF. The entire variable domain, with the rest obtained from reference TRBV5-1 and TRBJ2-7, is as follows: KAGVTQTPRYLIKTRGQQVTLSCSPISGHRSVSWYQQTPGQGLQFLFEYFSETQRNKGNFPGRFSGRQFSNSRSEMNVSTLELGDSALYLCASSLFSGSLSEQYFGPGTRLTVT.

This chain connects TRBV29-1 to TRBJ1-3, with D perhaps matching TRBD1 (5 bases). V lost 1 base to trimming and J lost 0 bases, with 16 bases between them. The length of the CDR3 is 17 residues. Germline V CDR1 and CDR2: SQVTM, ANQGSEA. The chain's CDR3 is CSVEVTGDSFSGNTIYF. CDR3 in DNA: TGCAGCGTTGAAGTCACGGGCGACAGCTTCTCTGGAAACACCATATATTTT.

This clonotype appeared a few times. The chain couples TRBV11-2 to TRBJ2-1; 10 positions agree with TRBD2. CDR3 size: 20 residues. V lost 0 bases, J lost 8 bases, and 19 bases stayed unmatched. Germline loops: CDR1 SGHAT, CDR2 FQNNGV. This CDR3 is CASSLDPLIGGAGGGYEQFF. In DNA form, the CDR3 reads TGTGCCAGCAGCTTAGATCCCCTCATTGGTGGAGCGGGAGGGGGGTATGAGCAGTTCTTC.

The CDR3 loop reads CASSLEGATGHQTQYF. Written as DNA, the CDR3 is TGCGCCAGCAGCTTGGAAGGCGCTACAGGCCATCAGACCCAGTACTTC. V gene TRBV5-1 combines with J gene TRBJ2-5, with D tentatively TRBD1 (5 bases). Germline V gene data show CDR1 as SGHRS and CDR2 as YFSETQ. This CDR3 contains 16 residues. V was pared by 0 bases and J by 6 bases, with 18 bases between.

This clonotype was observed many times. This CDR3 is CASSRGQGHEQFF. The CDR3 DNA reads as TGCGCCAGCAGCCGGGGACAGGGACATGAGCAGTTCTTC. The J gene is TRBJ2-1, the V gene TRBV5-1; 9 bases agree with TRBD1. The CDR3 length is 13 residues. J gave up 8 bases and V 4 bases, and 4 bases lay outside the gene matches. The germline gives CDR1 SGHRS, CDR2 YFSETQ.

The genes are TRBV29-1 and TRBJ2-1; D may be TRBD2 (6 bases). The CDR3 is 10 amino acids. V lost 6 bases to trimming and J lost 14 bases, with 14 bases between them. From germline, CDR1 is SQVTM and CDR2 ANQGSEA. CDR3 DNA: TGCAGCGTCCCGGGTGGAGGGGAGTTCTTC. This sequence encodes CSVPGGGEFF.

This clonotype was found a few times. The rearrangement uses TRBV20-1 and TRBJ2-3; D tentatively fits TRBD1 or TRBD2 (5 bases each). The CDR3 has 14 residues. V was trimmed by 6 bases and J by 2 bases, leaving 15 bases between them. Germline CDR1 reads DFQATT; CDR2 reads SNEGSKA (reference sequence). CDR3 nucleotide sequence: TGCAGTGCCGGGGACCGATCACCCACAGATACGCAGTATTTT. This codes for CSAGDRSPTDTQYF.

This clonotype occurred a few times. The V gene is TRBV12-3 or TRBV12-4, the J gene TRBJ2-5; D is possibly TRBD1 or TRBD2 (5 bases each). This CDR3 has 15 residues. The V end was cut by 3 bases, the J end by 5 bases, with 16 bases between. The CDR3 DNA is TGTGCCAGCAGTTTGGGGTGGGGACCGGGGGAGACCCAGTACTTC. Its translation is CASSLGWGPGETQYF.

This clonotype was detected many times. The rearrangement joins TRBV24-1 to TRBJ2-1, with D hard to call. Trimming took 5 bases from V and 2 from J, leaving 6 bases between them. From germline, CDR1 is KGHDR and CDR2 SFDVKD. The CDR3 is 13 residues long. For the CDR3, the DNA is TGTGCCACCAGTGCAGTACCCTACAATGAGCAGTTCTTC. Translated: CATSAVPYNEQFF.

This clonotype came up a few times. Here the CDR3 reads CATSDLGQGRDTGELFF. CDR3 DNA: TGTGCCACCAGTGATTTGGGACAGGGAAGAGACACCGGGGAGCTGTTTTTT. This chain connects TRBV24-1 to TRBJ2-2; 8 bases match TRBD1. The CDR3 sequence is 17 residues long. Germline lookup yields CDR1 KGHDR and CDR2 SFDVKD. With 0 bases clipped from V and 3 bases from J, the junction kept 5 bases outside the gene matches.

Many counts were recorded for this clonotype. The V gene is TRBV29-1, the J gene TRBJ2-7; possible D gene TRBD2, 6 bases. V lost 2 bases to trimming and J lost 8 bases, with 19 bases between them. The CDR3 sequence is 14 residues long. From germline, CDR1 is SQVTM and CDR2 ANQGSEA. CDR3: CSVESPDGTYQQYF. The CDR3 DNA is TGCAGCGTTGAATCCCCAGACGGGACTTATCAGCAGTACTTC.

The J gene is TRBJ2-3, the V gene TRBV7-3; 10 bases agree with TRBD2. This CDR3 has 18 amino acids. V shed 11 bases and J 2 bases; nucleotides not matched to a gene: 19. The germline V gene encodes CDR1 SGHTA and CDR2 FQGTGA. Here the CDR3 DNA reads TGTGCCCTCTGTTTAGACTCGCCTAGCGGGAGTATCACAGATACGCAGTATTTT. Protein product: CALCLDSPSGSITDTQYF.

This clonotype was picked up many times. This chain connects TRBV5-1 to TRBJ2-1; D perhaps matches TRBD2 (5 bases). From germline, CDR1 is SGHRS and CDR2 YFSETQ. V lost 5 bases and J lost 8, with 14 bases in between. The CDR3 has 13 residues. CDR3 in amino acids: CASSQELGHEQFF. DNA for the CDR3: TGCGCCAGCAGTCAGGAACTAGGACATGAGCAGTTCTTC.